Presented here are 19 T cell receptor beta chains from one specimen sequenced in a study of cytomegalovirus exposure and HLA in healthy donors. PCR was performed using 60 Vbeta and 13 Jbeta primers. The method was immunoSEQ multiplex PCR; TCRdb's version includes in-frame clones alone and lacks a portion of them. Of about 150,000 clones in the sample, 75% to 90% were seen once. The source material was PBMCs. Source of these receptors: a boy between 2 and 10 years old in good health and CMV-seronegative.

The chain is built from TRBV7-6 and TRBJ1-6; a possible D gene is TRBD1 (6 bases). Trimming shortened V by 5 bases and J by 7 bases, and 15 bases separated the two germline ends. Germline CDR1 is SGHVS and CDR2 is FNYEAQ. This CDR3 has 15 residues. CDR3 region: CASSPSTGGNSPLHF. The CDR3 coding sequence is TGTGCCAGCAGCCCCTCGACAGGCGGGAATTCACCCCTCCACTTT.

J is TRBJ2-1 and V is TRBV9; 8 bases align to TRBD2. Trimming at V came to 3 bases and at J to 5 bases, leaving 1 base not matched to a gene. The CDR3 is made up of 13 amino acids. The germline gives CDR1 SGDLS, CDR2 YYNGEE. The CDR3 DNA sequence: TGTGCCAGCAGCGCCGGGGGGGACAATGAGCAGTTCTTC. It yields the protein CASSAGGDNEQFF. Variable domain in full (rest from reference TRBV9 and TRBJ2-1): DSGVTQTPKHLITATGQRVTLRCSPRSGDLSVYWYQQSLDQGLQFLIQYYNGEERAKGNILERFSAQQFPDLHSELNLSSLELGDSALYFCASSAGGDNEQFFGPGTRLTVL.

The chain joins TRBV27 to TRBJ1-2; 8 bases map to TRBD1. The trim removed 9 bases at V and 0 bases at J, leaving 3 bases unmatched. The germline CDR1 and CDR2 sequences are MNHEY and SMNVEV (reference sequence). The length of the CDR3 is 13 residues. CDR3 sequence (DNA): TGTGCCAGTACAGGGGGAGCTAACTATGGCTACACCTTC. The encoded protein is CASTGGANYGYTF.

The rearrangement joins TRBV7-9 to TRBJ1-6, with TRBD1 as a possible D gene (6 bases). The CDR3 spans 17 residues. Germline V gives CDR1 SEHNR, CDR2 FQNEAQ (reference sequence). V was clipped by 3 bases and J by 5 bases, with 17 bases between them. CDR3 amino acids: CASSLVTGRPDNSPLHF. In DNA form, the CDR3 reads TGTGCCAGCAGCTTGGTCACAGGGCGTCCCGATAATTCACCCCTCCACTTT. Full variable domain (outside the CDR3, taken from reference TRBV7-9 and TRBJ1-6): DTGVSQNPRHKITKRGQNVTFRCDPISEHNRLYWYRQTLGQGPEFLTYFQNEAQLEKSRLLSDRFSAERPKGSFSTLEIQRTEQGDSAMYLCASSLVTGRPDNSPLHFGNGTRLTVT.

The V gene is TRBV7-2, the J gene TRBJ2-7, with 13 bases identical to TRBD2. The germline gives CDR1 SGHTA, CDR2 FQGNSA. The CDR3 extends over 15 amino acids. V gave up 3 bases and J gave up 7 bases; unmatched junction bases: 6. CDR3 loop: CASSFGLAGAAEQYF. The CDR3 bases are TGTGCCAGCAGCTTCGGACTAGCGGGAGCTGCTGAGCAGTACTTC.

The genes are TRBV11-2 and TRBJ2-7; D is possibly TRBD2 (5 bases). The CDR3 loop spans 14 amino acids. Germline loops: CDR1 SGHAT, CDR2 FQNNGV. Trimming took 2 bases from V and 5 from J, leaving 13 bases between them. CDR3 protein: CASSLISGMDEQYF. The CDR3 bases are TGTGCCAGCAGCTTAATCTCCGGGATGGACGAGCAGTACTTC. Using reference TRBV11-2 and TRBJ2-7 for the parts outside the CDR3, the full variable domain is EAGVAQSPRYKIIEKRQSVAFWCNPISGHATLYWYQQILGQGPKLLIQFQNNGVVDDSQLPKDRFSAERLKGVDSTLKIQPAKLEDSAVYLCASSLISGMDEQYFGPGTRLTVT.

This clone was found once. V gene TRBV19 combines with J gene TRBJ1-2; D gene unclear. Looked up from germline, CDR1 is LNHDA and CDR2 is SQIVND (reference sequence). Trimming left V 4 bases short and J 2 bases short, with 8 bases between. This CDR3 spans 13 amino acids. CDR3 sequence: CASSRADNYGYTF. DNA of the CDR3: TGTGCCAGTAGTAGGGCAGACAACTATGGCTACACCTTC.

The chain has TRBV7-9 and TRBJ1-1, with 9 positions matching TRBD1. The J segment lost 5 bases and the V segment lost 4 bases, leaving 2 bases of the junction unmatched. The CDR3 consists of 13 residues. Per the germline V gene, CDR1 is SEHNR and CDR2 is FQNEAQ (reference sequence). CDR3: CASSWGQGTEAFF. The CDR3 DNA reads TGTGCCAGCAGCTGGGGACAGGGAACTGAAGCTTTCTTT. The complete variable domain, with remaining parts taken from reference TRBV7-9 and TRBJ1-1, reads DTGVSQNPRHKITKRGQNVTFRCDPISEHNRLYWYRQTLGQGPEFLTYFQNEAQLEKSRLLSDRFSAERPKGSFSTLEIQRTEQGDSAMYLCASSWGQGTEAFFGQGTRLTVV.

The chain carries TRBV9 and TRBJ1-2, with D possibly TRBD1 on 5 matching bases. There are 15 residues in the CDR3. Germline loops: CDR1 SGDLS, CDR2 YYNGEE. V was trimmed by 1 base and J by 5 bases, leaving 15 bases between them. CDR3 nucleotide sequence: TGTGCCAGCAGCGTAAATCCGGACATTGATTATGGCTACACCTTC. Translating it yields CASSVNPDIDYGYTF. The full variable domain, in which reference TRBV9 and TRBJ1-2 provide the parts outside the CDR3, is DSGVTQTPKHLITATGQRVTLRCSPRSGDLSVYWYQQSLDQGLQFLIQYYNGEERAKGNILERFSAQQFPDLHSELNLSSLELGDSALYFCASSVNPDIDYGYTFGSGTRLTVV.

The CDR3 sequence: CASSLRLAGERETQYF. The CDR3 nucleotides read TGCGCCAGCAGCTTGAGACTAGCGGGAGAGAGAGAGACCCAGTACTTC. V is TRBV5-1 and J is TRBJ2-5; TRBD2 matches at 12 bases. After removal of 1 base from V and 4 bases from J, the junction contained 5 bases not matched to a gene. The CDR3 loop spans 16 amino acids. The germline CDR1 and CDR2 sequences are SGHRS and YFSETQ.

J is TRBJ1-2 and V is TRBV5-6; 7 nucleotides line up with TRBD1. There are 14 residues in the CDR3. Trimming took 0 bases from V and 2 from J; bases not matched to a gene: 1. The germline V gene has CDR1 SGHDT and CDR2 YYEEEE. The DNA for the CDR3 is TGTGCCAGCAGCTTGGCGACAGGGAACTATGGCTACACCTTC. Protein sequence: CASSLATGNYGYTF.

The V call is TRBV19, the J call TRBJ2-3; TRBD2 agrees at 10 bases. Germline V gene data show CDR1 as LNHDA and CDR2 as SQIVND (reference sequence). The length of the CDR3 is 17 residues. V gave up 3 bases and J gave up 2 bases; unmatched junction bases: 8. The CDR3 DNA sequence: TGTGCCAGTAGTATGAACCGAGGACTAGCGGCCACAGATACGCAGTATTTT. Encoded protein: CASSMNRGLAATDTQYF.

The CDR3 DNA reads as TGCGCCAGCAAAAGGCAAGGGGGGAACACTGAAGCTTTCTTT. This gives the protein CASKRQGGNTEAFF. The rearrangement links TRBV5-1 to TRBJ1-1, with D possibly being TRBD1 (6 bases). The V gene lost 6 bases and the J gene lost 1 base, with 13 bases spanning the gap. The CDR3 is 14 amino acids. Looked up from germline, CDR1 is SGHRS and CDR2 is YFSETQ.

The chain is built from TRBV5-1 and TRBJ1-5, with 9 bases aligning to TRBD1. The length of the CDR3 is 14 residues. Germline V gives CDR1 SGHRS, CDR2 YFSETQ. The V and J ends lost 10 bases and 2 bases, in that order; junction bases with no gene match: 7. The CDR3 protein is CARRDRVRNQPQHF. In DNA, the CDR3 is TGCGCCCGACGGGACAGGGTGCGCAATCAGCCCCAGCATTTT. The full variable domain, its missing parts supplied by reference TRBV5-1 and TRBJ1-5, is KAGVTQTPRYLIKTRGQQVTLSCSPISGHRSVSWYQQTPGQGLQFLFEYFSETQRNKGNFPGRFSGRQFSNSRSEMNVSTLELGDSALYLCARRDRVRNQPQHFGDGTRLSIL.

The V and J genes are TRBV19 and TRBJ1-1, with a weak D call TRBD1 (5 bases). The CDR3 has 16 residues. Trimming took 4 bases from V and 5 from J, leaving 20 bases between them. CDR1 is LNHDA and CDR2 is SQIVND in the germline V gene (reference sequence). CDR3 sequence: CASSTARGTGRTEAFF. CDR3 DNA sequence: TGTGCCAGTAGTACCGCGCGGGGGACGGGTAGGACTGAAGCTTTCTTT.

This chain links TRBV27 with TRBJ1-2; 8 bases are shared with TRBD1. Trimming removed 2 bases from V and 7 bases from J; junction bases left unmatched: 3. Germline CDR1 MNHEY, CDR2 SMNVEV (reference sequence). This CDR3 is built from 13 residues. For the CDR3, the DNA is TGTGCCAGCAGTTTAACAGGGGGTTTTGGCTACACCTTC. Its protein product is CASSLTGGFGYTF.

CDR3 residues: CASSPGTGTTGELFF. For the CDR3, the DNA is TGTGCCAGCAGCCCAGGGACAGGGACTACCGGGGAGCTGTTTTTT. J is TRBJ2-2 and V is TRBV11-3, with 9 positions matching TRBD1. J was trimmed by 5 bases and V by 5 bases; bases with no gene match: 6. Germline CDR1 is SGHNT and CDR2 is YENEEA. The CDR3 has 15 residues.

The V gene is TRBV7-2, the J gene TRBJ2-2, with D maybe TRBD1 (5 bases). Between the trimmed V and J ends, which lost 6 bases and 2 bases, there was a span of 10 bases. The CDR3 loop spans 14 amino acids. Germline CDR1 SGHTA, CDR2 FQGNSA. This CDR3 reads CASRLDINTGELFF. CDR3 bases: TGTGCCAGCAGACTGGACATCAACACCGGGGAGCTGTTTTTT.

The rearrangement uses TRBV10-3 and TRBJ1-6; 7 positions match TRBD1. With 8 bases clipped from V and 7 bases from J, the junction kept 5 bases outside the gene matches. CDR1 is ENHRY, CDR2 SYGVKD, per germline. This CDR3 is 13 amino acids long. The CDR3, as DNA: TGTGCCATCTCCAGGGGGGAGAATTCACCCCTCCACTTT. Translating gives CAISRGENSPLHF.